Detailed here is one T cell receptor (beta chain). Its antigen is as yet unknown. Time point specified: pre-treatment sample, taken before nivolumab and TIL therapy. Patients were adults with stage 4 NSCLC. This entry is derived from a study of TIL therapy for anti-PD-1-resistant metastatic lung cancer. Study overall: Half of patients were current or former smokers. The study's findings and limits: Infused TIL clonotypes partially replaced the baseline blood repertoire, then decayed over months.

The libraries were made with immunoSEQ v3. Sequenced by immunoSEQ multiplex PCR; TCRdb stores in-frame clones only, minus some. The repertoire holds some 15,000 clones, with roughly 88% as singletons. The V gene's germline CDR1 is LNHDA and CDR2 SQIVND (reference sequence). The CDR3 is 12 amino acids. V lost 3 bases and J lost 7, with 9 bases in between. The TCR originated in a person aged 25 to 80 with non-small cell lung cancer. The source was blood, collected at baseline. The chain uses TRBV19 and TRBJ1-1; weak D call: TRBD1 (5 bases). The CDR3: CASSIGTIEAFF. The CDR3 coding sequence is TGTGCCAGTAGTATCGGGACGATTGAAGCTTTCTTT.